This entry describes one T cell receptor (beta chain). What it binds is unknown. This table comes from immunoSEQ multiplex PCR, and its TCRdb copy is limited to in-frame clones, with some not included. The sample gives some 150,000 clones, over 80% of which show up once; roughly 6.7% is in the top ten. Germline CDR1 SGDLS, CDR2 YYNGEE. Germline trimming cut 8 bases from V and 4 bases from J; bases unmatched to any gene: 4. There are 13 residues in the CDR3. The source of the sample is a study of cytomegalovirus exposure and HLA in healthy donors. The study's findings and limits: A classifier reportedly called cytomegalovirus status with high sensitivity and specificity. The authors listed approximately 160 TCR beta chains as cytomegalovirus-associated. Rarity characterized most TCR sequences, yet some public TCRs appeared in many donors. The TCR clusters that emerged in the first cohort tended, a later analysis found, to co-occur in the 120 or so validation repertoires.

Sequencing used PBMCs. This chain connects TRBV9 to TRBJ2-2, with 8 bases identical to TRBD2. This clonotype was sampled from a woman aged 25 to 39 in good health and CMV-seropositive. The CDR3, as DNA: TGTGCCAGTACCCTAGCGGGCACCGGGGAGCTGTTTTTT. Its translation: CASTLAGTGELFF.